This T cell receptor (beta chain) was sequenced in a study of CD8+ T cells in alopecia areata. Overall study context: A regimen of oral tofacitinib, 5 to 10 mg twice daily, was given to treated patients.

The sample's treatment: oral pan-JAK inhibitor, 5-10 mg twice daily. CD4+ and CD8+ T cells were sorted from PBMCs. The junction had 14 bases not matched to a gene; V was cut back by 5 bases and J by 5 bases. CDR1 is SGHVS and CDR2 is FQNEAQ in the germline V gene. The CDR3 is made up of 18 amino acids. Sequencing used cDNA as its template, made by extracting RNA and reverse transcribing it. Sequencing used immunoSEQ multiplex PCR; TCRdb keeps in-frame clones, though not all of them. The data hold about 190,000 clones, with about three fifths observed a single time. General study results and limits: Scalp data also include sequences from resident alphabeta T cells of normal skin. The study found higher clonality in lesional than normal scalp, especially in alopecia totalis/universalis.

This clone has just a few counts. Its target is not known. Sample: CD4+ T cells sorted from blood, taken between weeks 47 and 50, from a patient treated with tofacitinib. The origin of this receptor is a human donor with alopecia areata. The chain employs TRBV7-8 and TRBJ1-6; 8 positions match TRBD1. The CDR3 reads CASSAPFRDRFHNSPLHF. CDR3 nucleotides: TGTGCCAGCAGCGCACCTTTCCGGGACAGGTTCCATAATTCACCCCTCCACTTT.